The source of this T cell receptor beta chain is a study of blood T cells in healthy people across ages (dated by TCRdb to 2014 to 2015). For the study in its entirety: In model experiments, roughly one uniquely barcoded TCR beta cDNA molecule per two T cells was captured by template switching. Four age groups were formed from the donors: young (average around 15 years), middle-aged (just under 40), aged (approximately 60) and long-lived (about 80). Using deep sequencing normalized with unique cDNA molecular identifiers, the study measured how TCR beta repertoire diversity changes with age. Using the same blood draw, the study looked at two additional independent replicas of 1 million unique cDNA reads for two donors, one aged 18 to 30 and the other aged 80 or older. To avoid experimental bias, donors of different ages were spread randomly across the sequencing lanes. Broader findings and caveats from the paper: Observed TCR beta diversity correlated strongly with the percentage of naive T cells measured by flow cytometry. Conclusive comparison of naive and antigen-experienced compartments was prevented by the profiling of bulk unsorted PBMCs. Estimates of total diversity based on one million sequenced T cells were regarded as lower bounds and as underestimates. Compared with the aged group, the long-lived group had more naive CD4+ T cells, fewer expanded clones and increased TCR diversity, a pattern suggesting age selection. As age increased, observed TCR beta diversity per million T cells dropped in a roughly linear way, and a significant reduction was already evident by age 40. Because the CMV infection status of the donors was unknown, age-related changes in expanded clonotypes may potentially have been confounded.

Preparation of the library involved 5' RACE. TCRdb lists the instrument as Illumina HiSeq 2500. A second PCR of 7 to 11 cycles was performed with a sample-barcoded 5' primer and a J-beta primer mix. Each TCR beta cDNA molecule received a unique molecular identifier from a template-switch 5' adaptor carrying 12 random nucleotides. At least 2.5 million CDR3-containing paired-end reads were obtained from each sample. The Mint cDNA synthesis kit, primed by a TRBC-specific oligonucleotide, was used to synthesize first-strand cDNA from all RNA. All cDNA was treated with uracil-DNA glycosylase and then went through a first 18-cycle PCR with the universal primers M1SS and BC2_uni_R. Per the authors' processing: For normalization, 1 million high-quality reads were randomly selected from each sample, with every read carrying a distinct molecular identifier. Reads sharing molecular identifiers were discarded rather than binned into consensus sequences. MiTCR, run with a Q25 quality threshold and the strictest error-elimination algorithm, handled CDR3 identification, clonotype clustering and error correction. A nonparametric unseen species model using Euler transformation provided a lower-bound estimate of total TCR beta diversity. The public reads were run again by TCRdb, first through fastp at Q25 and then through MiXCR, and only productive beta chains were kept. Each record represents a unique CDR3 protein, reported with the most common genes and DNA among its rows. V and J calls and clone size were set by TCRdb, not the authors. This sample holds about 1.6 million distinct CDR3 sequences; 30% to 35% were observed only once. The top ten clonotypes cover 11% of the sample.

Systemically healthy Caucasian individuals from Russia, approximately 39 in total and aged roughly 6 to 95 years, were included as donors. Each donor gave about 9.7 milliliters of peripheral blood, drawn into EDTA-treated Vacutainer tubes. PBMCs were isolated by Ficoll-Paque density-gradient centrifugation, with at least 7 million obtained per sample. Trizol reagent was used to extract total RNA from the PBMCs, yielding at least 6 micrograms per sample. For every donor, flow cytometry on a PBMC aliquot measured the percentage of naive CD45RAhigh/CD27high T cells. The trim is 3 bases for V and 10 bases for J, with a gap of 18 bases between the germline ends. Taken from the germline V gene (reference sequence), the CDR1 and CDR2 loops are DFQATT and SNEGSKA. The CDR3, cysteine through phenylalanine, is 14 amino acids long. The entry retains the CDR3 DNA only, 42 bases that are in frame from base 1.

Points on this clonotype: Its antigen remains unidentified. The sample holds no much larger clone one base away, and base qualities are not on file.

The TCR was taken from a woman younger than 45 in good health. The chain employs TRBV20-1 and TRBJ1-4; D gene: possibly TRBD1, on 5 matching bases. Sequenced material: blood. The DNA sequence follows: TGCAGTGCTAGGGAGACAGAGGGGATGGGAAAACTGTTTTTT. It codes for CSARETEGMGKLFF.